The 20 T cell receptor beta chains below were found in one sample sequenced in a study of graft-versus-host responses after intestinal transplantation. Assay used: immunoSEQ multiplex PCR; TCRdb lists only in-frame clones, some missing. The sample includes around 100,000 clones, roughly 87% of them seen just once. Their cognate antigens are unknown. Material: unstimulated CD4+ T cells sorted from spleen or lymph node cells, obtained before transplant. These receptors were taken from a human donor who was the organ donor for an intestinal transplant.

The rearrangement uses TRBV6-1 and TRBJ1-1; unclear D gene. Germline V CDR1 and CDR2: MNHNS, SASEGT. This CDR3 contains 15 residues. V lost 5 bases to trimming and J lost 0 bases, with 13 bases between them. Here the CDR3 DNA reads TGTGCCAGCAGTCCTGAACCGTATATGAACACTGAAGCTTTCTTT. Its translation: CASSPEPYMNTEAFF.

V and J are TRBV15 and TRBJ2-1, with D possibly being TRBD1 (6 bases). Trimming shortened V by 5 bases and J by 6 bases, and 17 bases separated the two germline ends. The CDR3 totals 15 residues. Germline V gives CDR1 LNHNV, CDR2 YYDKDF (reference sequence). Here the CDR3 DNA reads TGTGCCACCAGCCCGACAGGAGGTGCTTTCAATGAGCAGTTCTTC. Translating it yields CATSPTGGAFNEQFF.

V is TRBV11-3 and J is TRBJ2-1; maybe TRBD2 (6 bases). Germline V gives CDR1 SGHNT, CDR2 YENEEA. The ends were cut back, 5 bases at V and 11 bases at J, with 10 bases in the middle. This CDR3 has 11 residues. DNA for the CDR3: TGTGCCAGCAGCCGCGCGGGGAAGCAGTTCTTC. Protein product: CASSRAGKQFF.

This chain connects TRBV10-3 to TRBJ1-1; D remains ambiguous. Germline V gene lookup returns CDR1 ENHRY and CDR2 SYGVKD. This CDR3 is built from 13 residues. V was trimmed by 5 bases and J by 0 bases, leaving 7 bases between them. CDR3 protein: CAISRAMNTEAFF. The CDR3 DNA follows: TGTGCCATCAGTCGGGCAATGAACACTGAAGCTTTCTTT.

The J gene is TRBJ2-1, the V gene TRBV30; 12 bases fit TRBD2. This CDR3 is built from 15 residues. CDR1 and CDR2 from the germline V gene are GTSNPN and SVGIG (reference sequence). The junction had 1 base not matched to a gene; V was cut back by 0 bases and J by 4 bases. For the CDR3, the DNA is TGTGCCTGGAGTGTACTAGCGGGGGGATACAATGAGCAGTTCTTC. It yields the protein CAWSVLAGGYNEQFF. The complete variable domain, with remaining parts taken from reference TRBV30 and TRBJ2-1, reads SQTIHQWPATLVQPVGSPLSLECTVEGTSNPNLYWYRQAAGRGLQLLFYSVGIGQISSEVPQNLSASRPQDRQFILSSKKLLLSDSGFYLCAWSVLAGGYNEQFFGPGTRLTVL.

The rearrangement joins TRBV10-1 to TRBJ2-5; TRBD2 matches at 7 bases. V gave up 5 bases and J gave up 5 bases; unmatched junction bases: 5. Germline lookup yields CDR1 WNHNN and CDR2 SYGVQD (reference sequence). The CDR3 is 13 residues long. CDR3 sequence reads: CASSRTRMETQYF. As DNA, the CDR3 is TGCGCCAGCAGTAGGACTAGAATGGAGACCCAGTACTTC.

This chain connects TRBV5-1 to TRBJ2-5; the D gene is possibly TRBD2 (6 bases). V lost 0 bases, J lost 4 bases, and 16 bases lay in between. CDR3 length: 16 amino acids. Looked up from germline, CDR1 is SGHRS and CDR2 is YFSETQ. The CDR3 protein is CASSLAPSGVGETQYF. DNA of the CDR3: TGCGCCAGCAGCTTGGCCCCCTCGGGGGTCGGAGAGACCCAGTACTTC.

This clone was observed a few times. V gene TRBV7-6 combines with J gene TRBJ1-2; 11 bases align to TRBD1. The CDR3 sequence is 13 residues long. Losses at the gene ends were 5 bases for V and 8 bases for J; bases not matched to a gene: 4. Germline V gives CDR1 SGHVS, CDR2 FNYEAQ. CDR3 sequence (DNA): TGTGCCAGCAGCCGGACAGGGGGCCAGGGCTACACCTTC. Protein: CASSRTGGQGYTF.

The gene calls are TRBV11-2 and TRBJ2-2, with D possibly TRBD1 on 7 matching bases. V lost 0 bases and J 3 bases, leaving 14 bases between the germline ends. Germline V gene sequence: CDR1 SGHAT, CDR2 FQNNGV. The CDR3 has 17 residues. Written as DNA, the CDR3 is TGTGCCAGCAGCTTAGATCAGGGGGGCGATTACACCGGGGAGCTGTTTTTT. Amino acid sequence: CASSLDQGGDYTGELFF. Together with reference TRBV11-2 and TRBJ2-2, the CDR3 gives the full variable domain: EAGVAQSPRYKIIEKRQSVAFWCNPISGHATLYWYQQILGQGPKLLIQFQNNGVVDDSQLPKDRFSAERLKGVDSTLKIQPAKLEDSAVYLCASSLDQGGDYTGELFFGEGSRLTVL.

J is TRBJ2-7 and V is TRBV28; D gene unclear. There are 11 residues in the CDR3. Germline values: CDR1 MDHEN, CDR2 SYDVKM. Trimming pared 8 bases from V and 3 bases from J, leaving 8 bases between. The CDR3 DNA sequence: TGTGCCAGCGCTGACAACTACGAGCAGTACTTC. It encodes CASADNYEQYF.

The chain combines TRBV6-1 with TRBJ1-2; 7 nucleotides line up with TRBD1. Germline CDR1 reads MNHNS; CDR2 reads SASEGT. Trimming removed 4 bases from V and 4 bases from J; junction bases left unmatched: 12. This CDR3 has 16 residues. Here the CDR3 reads CASSVGPTEGAYGYTF. Here the CDR3 DNA reads TGTGCCAGCAGTGTTGGCCCCACCGAGGGGGCCTATGGCTACACCTTC.

The CDR3 DNA sequence: TGTGCCAGCAGTGAAGCGGAGACCCAGTACTTC. This codes for CASSEAETQYF. The chain has TRBV6-5 and TRBJ2-5; the D is unclear. V lost 5 bases to trimming and J lost 5 bases, with 6 bases between them. Germline-derived CDR1 and CDR2 are MNHEY and SVGAGI. CDR3 length: 11 residues.

A few counts support this clone. The chain uses TRBV4-1 and TRBJ1-5; D gene ambiguous. The CDR3 is 13 residues long. Per germline, CDR1 MGHRA and CDR2 YSYEKL. V lost 3 bases, J lost 6 bases, and 9 bases lay in between. The CDR3 is CASSQGGGQPQHF. The CDR3 bases are TGCGCCAGCAGCCAGGGTGGTGGTCAGCCCCAGCATTTT.

This rearrangement joins TRBV11-1 to TRBJ1-6; D is unclear. In germline, CDR1 is SGHAT, CDR2 FQDESV (reference sequence). CDR3 length equals 14 residues. V lost 8 bases and J lost 10, with 18 bases in between. The CDR3 coding sequence is TGTGCCAGCGGAGCCGGAGCCGGGGAATCACCCCTCCACTTT. Its translation is CASGAGAGESPLHF.

The rearrangement links TRBV11-2 to TRBJ2-5; D may match TRBD1 or TRBD2 (5 bases each). Per the germline V gene, CDR1 is SGHAT and CDR2 is FQNNGV. The V gene lost 1 base and the J gene lost 4 bases, with 10 bases spanning the gap. This CDR3 contains 14 residues. The CDR3: CASSLGGRRETQYF. The CDR3, as DNA: TGTGCCAGCAGCTTAGGGGGACGAAGAGAGACCCAGTACTTC. The full variable domain, its missing parts supplied by reference TRBV11-2 and TRBJ2-5, is EAGVAQSPRYKIIEKRQSVAFWCNPISGHATLYWYQQILGQGPKLLIQFQNNGVVDDSQLPKDRFSAERLKGVDSTLKIQPAKLEDSAVYLCASSLGGRRETQYFGPGTRLLVL.

The chain carries TRBV19 and TRBJ1-1; D is ambiguous. Germline V gene data show CDR1 as LNHDA and CDR2 as SQIVND (reference sequence). The CDR3 spans 14 residues. Trimming stripped 7 bases from V and 0 bases from J, with 12 bases between. The CDR3 coding sequence is TGTGCCAGTAAAGGTCTAGGCGTGAACACTGAAGCTTTCTTT. Its protein product is CASKGLGVNTEAFF.

The V gene is TRBV9, the J gene TRBJ1-4; 9 bases line up with TRBD1. CDR1 SGDLS and CDR2 YYNGEE come from the germline V gene. CDR3 length: 12 residues. Losses at the gene ends were 4 bases for V and 11 bases for J; bases not matched to a gene: 3. The CDR3 protein is CASSPGQGKLFF. CDR3 coding DNA: TGTGCCAGCAGCCCAGGACAGGGGAAACTGTTTTTT.

This chain uses TRBV7-2 with TRBJ2-3; 9 nucleotides match TRBD1. Germline values: CDR1 SGHTA, CDR2 FQGNSA. After removal of 2 bases from V and 5 bases from J, the junction contained 8 bases not matched to a gene. This CDR3 region has 16 residues. The CDR3, as DNA: TGTGCCAGCAGCTTATTTCGCGGGGGACAGGGAGATACGCAGTATTTT. Translation: CASSLFRGGQGDTQYF.

The gene calls are TRBV19 and TRBJ1-6; D perhaps matches TRBD1 (5 bases). Trimming left V 3 bases short and J 9 bases short, with 15 bases between. Germline V gene lookup returns CDR1 LNHDA and CDR2 SQIVND (reference sequence). The CDR3 has 15 residues. This chain's CDR3 is CASSIGGMGVSPLHF. CDR3 DNA sequence: TGTGCCAGTAGTATCGGGGGAATGGGGGTTTCACCCCTCCACTTT.

On this clone itself: This sample also contains other DNA sequences that code for the same CDR3. The chain carries TRBV18 and TRBJ1-1; D call uncertain. The ends were cut back, 1 base at V and 3 bases at J, with 12 bases in the middle. The CDR3 runs 15 residues. Germline values: CDR1 KGHSH, CDR2 LQKENI. CDR3 protein: CASSPRTGGDTEAFF. The DNA for the CDR3 is TGTGCCAGCTCACCACGCACGGGTGGGGACACTGAAGCTTTCTTT.